A selection of T cell receptor beta chains follows, all from one sample in a study of shared clonotypes between healthy human individuals. Some clones are missing from TCRdb's copy, which holds only in-frame ones; the method was immunoSEQ multiplex PCR. Of 1.5 million to 1.9 million clones in the sample, 98% were seen once. Sequencing was done on a sample of naive CD4+ T cells sorted from blood. These receptors all stem from a man younger than 45 in good health. CDR3s include the opening cysteine and the closing phenylalanine or tryptophan. A D gene is named only where the DNA matches it firmly. Part of the rows lack a size; the others show once, few, many or a class for expanded clones.

D	V	size	J	CDR3	DNA
-	TRBV7-9	-	TRBJ2-3	CASSLVGTVTDTQYF	TGTGCCAGCAGCTTAGTAGGGACGGTCACAGATACGCAGTATTTT
-	TRBV4-3	-	TRBJ2-5	CASSQDPGQETQYF	TGCGCCAGCAGCCAAGATCCAGGCCAAGAGACCCAGTACTTC
TRBD1	TRBV9	-	TRBJ2-7	CASSRTGFSYEQYF	TGTGCCAGCTCTCGGACAGGATTTTCCTACGAGCAGTACTTC
TRBD1	TRBV10-1	-	TRBJ2-7	CASSDGTGTGEYEQYF	TGCGCCAGCAGCGACGGAACAGGGACAGGGGAATACGAGCAGTACTTC
-	TRBV6-1	once	TRBJ2-3	CASSGGAKNTQYF	TGTGCCAGCAGTGGGGGAGCTAAAAATACGCAGTATTTT
TRBD2	TRBV7-9	-	TRBJ2-7	CASSLVGTSGKFSYEQYF	TGTGCCAGCAGCTTAGTTGGGACTAGCGGAAAATTCTCCTACGAGCAGTACTTC
-	TRBV7-2	-	TRBJ2-7	CASSRPGPEQYF	TGTGCCAGCAGTCGCCCCGGGCCCGAGCAGTACTTC
-	TRBV27	-	TRBJ2-7	CASSLLGSKEQYF	TGTGCCAGCAGTTTATTGGGCAGCAAAGAGCAGTACTTC
-	TRBV7-8	-	TRBJ1-5	CASSPGPKPQHF	TGTGCCAGCAGCCCCGGACCGAAGCCCCAGCATTTT
-	TRBV6-6	-	TRBJ2-1	CASSYSGGLEQFF	TGTGCCAGCAGTTACTCGGGGGGACTTGAGCAGTTCTTC
-	TRBV25-1	-	TRBJ2-3	CASSRLDTQYF	TGTGCCAGCAGCAGACTAGATACGCAGTATTTT